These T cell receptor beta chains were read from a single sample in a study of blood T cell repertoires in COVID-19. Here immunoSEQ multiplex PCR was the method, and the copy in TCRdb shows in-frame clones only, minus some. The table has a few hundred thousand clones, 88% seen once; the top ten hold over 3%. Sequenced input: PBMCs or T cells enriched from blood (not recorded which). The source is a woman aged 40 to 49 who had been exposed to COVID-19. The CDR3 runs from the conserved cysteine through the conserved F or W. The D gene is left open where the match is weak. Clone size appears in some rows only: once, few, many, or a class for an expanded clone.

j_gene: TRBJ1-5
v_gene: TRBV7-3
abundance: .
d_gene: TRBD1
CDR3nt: TGTGCCAGCAGCTTCTTTCGGACAGGGGTGAATCAGCCCCAGCATTTT
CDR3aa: CASSFFRTGVNQPQHF

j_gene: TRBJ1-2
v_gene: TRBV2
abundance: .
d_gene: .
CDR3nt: TGTGCCAGCAGTGAAGCAGGGGTGGATGGCTACACCTTC
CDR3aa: CASSEAGVDGYTF

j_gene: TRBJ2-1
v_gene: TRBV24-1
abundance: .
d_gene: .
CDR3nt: TGTGCCACTCACGGCGCGGGATCTCCGGGGGAGCAGTTCTTC
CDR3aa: CATHGAGSPGEQFF

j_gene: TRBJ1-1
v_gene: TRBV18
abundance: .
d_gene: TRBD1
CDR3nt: TGTGCCAGCTCACCACAAGGGACAGGCGCTGAAGCTTTCTTT
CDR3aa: CASSPQGTGAEAFF

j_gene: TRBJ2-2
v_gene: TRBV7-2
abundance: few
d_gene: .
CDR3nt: TGTGCCAGCAGCTCCCATGGGCAGGGTGGAAGCGGGGAGCTGTTTTTT
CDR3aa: CASSSHGQGGSGELFF

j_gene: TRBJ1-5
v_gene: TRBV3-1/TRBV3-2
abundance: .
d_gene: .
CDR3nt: TGTGCCAGCAGCCTGGGACTCCAGAATCAGCCCCAGCATTTT
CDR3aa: CASSLGLQNQPQHF

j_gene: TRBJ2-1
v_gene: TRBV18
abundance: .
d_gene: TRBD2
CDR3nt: TGTGCCAGCTCACCACCGGCGGGAGGGTTCAACAATGAGCAGTTCTTC
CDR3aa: CASSPPAGGFNNEQFF

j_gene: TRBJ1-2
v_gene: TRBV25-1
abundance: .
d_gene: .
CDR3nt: TGTGCCAGCAGTGACCTCGATTGGGGGGATCTCTATGGCTACACCTTC
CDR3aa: CASSDLDWGDLYGYTF

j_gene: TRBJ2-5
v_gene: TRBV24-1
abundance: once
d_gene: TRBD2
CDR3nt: TGTGCCACCAGTGAGGGACTAGCGGCACAAGAGACCCAGTACTTC
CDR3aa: CATSEGLAAQETQYF

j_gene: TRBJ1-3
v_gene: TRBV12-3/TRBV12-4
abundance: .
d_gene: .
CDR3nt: TGTGCCAGCACGTTAGGAAACACCATATATTTT
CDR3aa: CASTLGNTIYF

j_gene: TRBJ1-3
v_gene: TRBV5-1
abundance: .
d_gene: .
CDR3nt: TGCGCCAGCAGCCGCGTGGCAGGGACTGGAAACACCATATATTTT
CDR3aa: CASSRVAGTGNTIYF

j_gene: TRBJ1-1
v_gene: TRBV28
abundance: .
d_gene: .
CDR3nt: TGTGCCAGTAAACTGGACAGCTTCATGAACACTGAAGCTTTCTTT
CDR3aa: CASKLDSFMNTEAFF

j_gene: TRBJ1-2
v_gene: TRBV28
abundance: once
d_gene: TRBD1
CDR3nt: TGTGCCAGCAGTGAAACAGGGGGCCTTAGCTATGGCTACACCTTC
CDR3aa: CASSETGGLSYGYTF

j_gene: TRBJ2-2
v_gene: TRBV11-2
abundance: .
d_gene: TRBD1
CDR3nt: TGTGCCAGCAGCTCACCGGACAGGCCGAACACCGGGGAGCTGTTTTTT
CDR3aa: CASSSPDRPNTGELFF

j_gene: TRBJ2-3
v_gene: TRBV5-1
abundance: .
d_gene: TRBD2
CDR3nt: TGCGCCAGCAGCTTAACTAGCGGGGCCGGCACAGATACGCAGTATTTT
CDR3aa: CASSLTSGAGTDTQYF

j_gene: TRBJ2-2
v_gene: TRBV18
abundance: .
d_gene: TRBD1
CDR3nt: TGTGCCAGCTCAAAGGGACAGGTTTATTCCGGGGAGCTGTTTTTT
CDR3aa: CASSKGQVYSGELFF

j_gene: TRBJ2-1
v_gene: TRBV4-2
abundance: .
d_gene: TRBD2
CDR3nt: TGTGCCAGCAGCCAAGATTGGCGGGGGGTATACAATGAGCAGTTCTTC
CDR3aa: CASSQDWRGVYNEQFF

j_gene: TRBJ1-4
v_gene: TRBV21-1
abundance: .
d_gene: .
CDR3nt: TGTGCCAGCACCCGTAGCGGGAACCTAAGTTTTTTT
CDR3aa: CASTRSGNLSFF

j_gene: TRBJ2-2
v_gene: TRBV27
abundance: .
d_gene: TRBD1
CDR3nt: TGTGCCAGCAGTTTTGGGGACAGGAACACCGGGGAGCTGTTTTTT
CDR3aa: CASSFGDRNTGELFF

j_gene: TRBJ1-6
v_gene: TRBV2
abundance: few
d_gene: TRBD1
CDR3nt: TGTGCCAGCAGGGAGGGACAGCCAAAACCCCTCCACTTT
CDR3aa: CASREGQPKPLHF

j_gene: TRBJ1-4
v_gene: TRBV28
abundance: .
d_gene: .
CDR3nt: TGTGCCAGCAAGGTTCTACAGATTAATGAAAAACTGTTTTTT
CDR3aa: CASKVLQINEKLFF

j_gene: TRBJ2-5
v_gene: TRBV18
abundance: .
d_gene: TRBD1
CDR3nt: TGTGCCAGCTCACCAAGCAGGGGGCATTCGGAGACCCAGTACTTC
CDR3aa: CASSPSRGHSETQYF

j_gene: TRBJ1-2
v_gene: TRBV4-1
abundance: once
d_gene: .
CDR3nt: TGCGCCAGCAGCCCCCGGACAGACTATGGCTACACCTTC
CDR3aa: CASSPRTDYGYTF

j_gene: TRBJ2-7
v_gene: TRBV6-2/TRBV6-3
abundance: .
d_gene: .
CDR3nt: TGTGCCAGCAGTGACCCATGGGGCCTCGGATACGAGCAGTACTTC
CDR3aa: CASSDPWGLGYEQYF

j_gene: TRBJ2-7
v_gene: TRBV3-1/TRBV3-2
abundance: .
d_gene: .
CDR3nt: TGTGCCAGCAGCCAAGGGGCAGGGGCCTACGAGCAGTACTTC
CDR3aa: CASSQGAGAYEQYF

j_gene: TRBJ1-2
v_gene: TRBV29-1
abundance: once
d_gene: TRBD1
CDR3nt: TGCAGCGTCCTTTACCCCGGGACAGGGAACTATGGCTACACCTTC
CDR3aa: CSVLYPGTGNYGYTF

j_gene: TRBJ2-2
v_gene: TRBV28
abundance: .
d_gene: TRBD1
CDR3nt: TGTGCCAGCAGTGGAGTTCCGGGACAGGGGTGGACCGGGGAGCTGTTTTTT
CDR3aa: CASSGVPGQGWTGELFF

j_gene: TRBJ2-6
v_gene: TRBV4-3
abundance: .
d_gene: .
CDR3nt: TGCGCCAGCAGCCAGGACCGACTAGTCTCGTACTCTGGGGCCAACGTCCTGACTTTC
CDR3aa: CASSQDRLVSYSGANVLTF

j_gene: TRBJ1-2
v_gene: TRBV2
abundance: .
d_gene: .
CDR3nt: TGTGCCAGCAGTGACTCGAGGGGACAAGGTCGGGGCTACACCTTC
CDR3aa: CASSDSRGQGRGYTF

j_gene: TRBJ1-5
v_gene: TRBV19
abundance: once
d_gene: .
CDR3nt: TGTGCCACCAAATCCAGGTCGGGAGATAGCAATCAGCCCCAGCATTTT
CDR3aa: CATKSRSGDSNQPQHF

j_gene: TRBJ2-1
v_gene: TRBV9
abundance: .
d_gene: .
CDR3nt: TGTGCCAGCAGCTCCACCCCCGACGTCCTTCGGAGTGATGAGCAGTTCTTC
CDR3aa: CASSSTPDVLRSDEQFF

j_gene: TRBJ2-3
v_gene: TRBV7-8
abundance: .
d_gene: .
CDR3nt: TGTGCCAGCAGCCGGACTCAAACAGATACGCAGTATTTT
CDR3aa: CASSRTQTDTQYF

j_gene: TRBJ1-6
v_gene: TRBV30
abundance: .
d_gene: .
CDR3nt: TGTGCCTGGAGTGTATTTCGGTTCTCCCAAAATACTTATAGCTCCTATAATTCACCCCTCCACTTT
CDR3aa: CAWSVFRFSQNTYSSYNSPLHF

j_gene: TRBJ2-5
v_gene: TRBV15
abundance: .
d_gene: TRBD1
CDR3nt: TGTGCCACCAGCCAACGACAGGGAGACTGGGTCGGCGAGACCCAGTACTTC
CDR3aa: CATSQRQGDWVGETQYF

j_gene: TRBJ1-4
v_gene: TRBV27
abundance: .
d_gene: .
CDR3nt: TGTGCCAGCACCCCTACGGTCGTCTCGAATGAAAAACTGTTTTTT
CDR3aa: CASTPTVVSNEKLFF

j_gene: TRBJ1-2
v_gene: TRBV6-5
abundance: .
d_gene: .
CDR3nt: TGTGCCAGCACCCCTAGGGGGTCCGGGGCTTATGGCTACACCTTC
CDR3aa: CASTPRGSGAYGYTF

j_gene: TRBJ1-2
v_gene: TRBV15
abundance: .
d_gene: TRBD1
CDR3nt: TGTGCCACCAGCAATAGGGACAGGGTCGGCTACACCTTC
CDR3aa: CATSNRDRVGYTF

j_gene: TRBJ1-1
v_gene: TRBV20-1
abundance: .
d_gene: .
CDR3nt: TGCAGTGCTAGTATCCAGGGGCGCCCCATGAACACTGAAGCTTTCTTT
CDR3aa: CSASIQGRPMNTEAFF

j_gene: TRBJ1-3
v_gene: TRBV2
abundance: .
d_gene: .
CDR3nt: TGTGCCAGCACCAACCTCAAGGGGTCAGGAAACACCATATATTTT
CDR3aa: CASTNLKGSGNTIYF

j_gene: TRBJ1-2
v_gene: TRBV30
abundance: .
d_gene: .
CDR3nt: TGTGCCTGGCCACGGGGGACCTATGGCTACACCTTC
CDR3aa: CAWPRGTYGYTF

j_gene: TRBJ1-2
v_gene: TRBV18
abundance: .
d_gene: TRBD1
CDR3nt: TGTGCCAGCTCACCTACTAACAGGGGTCATAACTATGGCTACACCTTC
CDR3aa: CASSPTNRGHNYGYTF

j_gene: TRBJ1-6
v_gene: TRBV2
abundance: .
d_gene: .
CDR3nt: TGTGCCAGCAGTGGAGGGGGTATCAATTCACCCCTCCACTTT
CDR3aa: CASSGGGINSPLHF

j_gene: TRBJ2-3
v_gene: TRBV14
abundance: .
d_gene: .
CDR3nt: TGTGCCAGCAGTCCCGCCGTTGCGGATACGCAGTATTTT
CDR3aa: CASSPAVADTQYF

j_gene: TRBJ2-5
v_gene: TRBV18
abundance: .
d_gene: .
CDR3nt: TGTGCCAGCTCACCACCCAGAGGGCCGGAGGGAGAGACCCAGTACTTC
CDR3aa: CASSPPRGPEGETQYF

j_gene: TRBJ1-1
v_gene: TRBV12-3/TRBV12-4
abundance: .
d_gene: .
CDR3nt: TGTGCCAGCAGGAGGGACCCACGGGGGGCTTTCTTT
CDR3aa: CASRRDPRGAFF

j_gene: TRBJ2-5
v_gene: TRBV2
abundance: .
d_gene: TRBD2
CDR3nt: TGTGCCGCGGGGGGCGCCCTAGCGGGAGAACAAGAGACCCAGTACTTC
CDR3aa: CAAGGALAGEQETQYF

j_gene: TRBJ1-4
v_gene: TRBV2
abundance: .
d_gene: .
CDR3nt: TGTGCCAGCAGCCCAGTCTTGACTGAACTGTTTTTT
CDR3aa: CASSPVLTELFF

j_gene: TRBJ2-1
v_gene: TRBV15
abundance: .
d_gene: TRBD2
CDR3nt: TGTGCCACCAGCAGAGCCAAGCGGGGGGCCCACAATGAGCAGTTCTTC
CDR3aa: CATSRAKRGAHNEQFF

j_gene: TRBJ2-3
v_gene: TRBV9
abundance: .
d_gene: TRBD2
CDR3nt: TGTGCCAGCAGCGTAGCTACGAGGGCTAGCGGGGCTAGCACAGATACGCAGTATTTT
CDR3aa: CASSVATRASGASTDTQYF

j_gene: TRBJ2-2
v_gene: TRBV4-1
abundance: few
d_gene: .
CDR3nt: TGCGCCAGCAGCCCTCCGTTCCAGACCGGGGAGCTGTTTTTT
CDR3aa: CASSPPFQTGELFF

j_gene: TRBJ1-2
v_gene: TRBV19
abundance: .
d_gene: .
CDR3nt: TGTGCCAGTAGTACTATCTATGGCTACACCTTC
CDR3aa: CASSTIYGYTF

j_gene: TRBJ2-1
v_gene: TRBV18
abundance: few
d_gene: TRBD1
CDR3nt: TGTGCCAGCTCACCCGCGACAGGGTCCGGAGGCAATGAGCAGTTCTTC
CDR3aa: CASSPATGSGGNEQFF

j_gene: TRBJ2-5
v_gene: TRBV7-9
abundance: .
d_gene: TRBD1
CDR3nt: TGTGCCAGCAGCGGAACCGGGACAGGGATACGAGAGACCCAGTACTTC
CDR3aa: CASSGTGTGIRETQYF